This TCR beta chain was documented in a study of blood T cell repertoires in COVID-19. Across the whole study: The cDNA or gDNA used as material had been derived from T cells, B-cell-depleted T cells, or PBMCs.

The Seattle site enrolled patients during active infection and followed them longitudinally. J was trimmed by 1 base and V by 3 bases; bases with no gene match: 7. This CDR3 contains 17 residues. CDR1 and CDR2 from the germline V gene are LGHDT and YNNKEL (reference sequence). Some clones are missing from TCRdb's copy, which holds only in-frame ones; the method was immunoSEQ multiplex PCR. The data hold some 65,000 clones, with approximately 86% observed a single time. This chain uses TRBV3-1 (or the pseudogene TRBV3-2) with TRBJ1-5; 9 nucleotides line up with TRBD1. The sample taken for sequencing was peripheral blood. The origin of this receptor is a man aged 35 to 55 with COVID-19, enrolled during active disease. CDR3 sequence reads: CASSQNRGPGSNQPQHF. CDR3 nucleotides: TGTGCCAGCAGCCAGAACAGGGGGCCTGGAAGCAATCAGCCCCAGCATTTT.